The T cell receptor (beta chain) under discussion was sequenced for a study of PD-1 blockade in classical Hodgkin lymphoma. Across the study: The patients were dosed with nivolumab 3 mg/kg, infused intravenously every 2 weeks. Study-level results: TCR diversity rose significantly by C4D1 in CD4+ but not CD8+ cells. It was reported that newly diagnosed patients had less baseline TCR diversity than healthy donors.

Time point given: cycle 4 day 1 (C4D1), after five to seven weeks of nivolumab. Each and every patient relapsed after autologous stem cell transplantation, and patients got differing brentuximab vedotin exposure. In this sample, this clone is medium-sized. Its antigen is unidentified. Sequencing was performed with immunoSEQ multiplex PCR; in TCRdb, only in-frame clones are kept and a portion is missing. The sample holds 45,000 to 60,000 clones, approximately 80% seen once. CDR3 length: 17 amino acids. The V gene's germline CDR1 is SGHTA and CDR2 FQGNSA. V lost 5 bases and J 0 bases, leaving 16 bases between the germline ends.

Sequenced material: peripheral blood mononuclear cells (PBMCs), taken before the fourth cycle of nivolumab. The V call is TRBV7-2, the J call TRBJ1-4, with D possibly being TRBD1 (5 bases). The clonotype was recovered from a human donor with classical Hodgkin lymphoma. DNA of the CDR3: TGTGCCAGCAGCCCCCTCTTAGGGGCAGCAACTAATGAAAAACTGTTTTTT. Translation gives CASSPLLGAATNEKLFF.